The rows below give T cell receptor beta chains drawn from one sample of a study of T-cell memory formation after mild COVID-19. MiXCR, run by TCRdb on the 5' RACE reads, gives a single entry per CDR3 protein. The sample shows approximately 260,000 distinct CDR3 sequences, about 16% of them seen only once. Sequenced material: PBMCs or a T cell subset sorted from them (not recorded which). The receptors stem from a man in his late teens or twenties who had mild COVID-19 (a few samples of this study predate the infection). Cell type and time point are not known. The CDR3 runs from the conserved cysteine through the conserved F or W. Each record gives: J gene, clone size, V gene, CDR3 protein. Clone size is not always given. Where it is, it says once, few, many or a class for expanded clones.

J gene: TRBJ2-5
clone size: NA
V gene: TRBV4-2
CDR3 protein: CASSGWDRTQETQYF

J gene: TRBJ2-1
clone size: NA
V gene: TRBV6-6
CDR3 protein: CASRTGTSGGSSYNEQFF

J gene: TRBJ1-1
clone size: NA
V gene: TRBV29-1
CDR3 protein: CSVVWGMMNTEAFF

J gene: TRBJ2-7
clone size: few
V gene: TRBV7-2
CDR3 protein: CASSEPRDRGRYEQYF

J gene: TRBJ1-1
clone size: NA
V gene: TRBV25-1
CDR3 protein: CASSDAGSTNTEAFF

J gene: TRBJ2-5
clone size: many
V gene: TRBV7-2
CDR3 protein: CASRGASETQYF

J gene: TRBJ1-1
clone size: NA
V gene: TRBV7-9
CDR3 protein: CASSFIMNTEAFF

J gene: TRBJ1-2
clone size: few
V gene: TRBV10-2
CDR3 protein: CASRRQGDYGYTF

J gene: TRBJ2-6
clone size: NA
V gene: TRBV19
CDR3 protein: CASSTAGYSGANVLTF

J gene: TRBJ2-3
clone size: NA
V gene: TRBV7-6
CDR3 protein: CASSLAGGLSAQYF

J gene: TRBJ2-3
clone size: few
V gene: TRBV20-1
CDR3 protein: CSASHRGDTQYF

J gene: TRBJ2-1
clone size: many
V gene: TRBV20-1
CDR3 protein: CSARGASGESYNEQFF

J gene: TRBJ1-1
clone size: few
V gene: TRBV5-1
CDR3 protein: CASRIGTGMNTEAFF

J gene: TRBJ1-6
clone size: few
V gene: TRBV7-9
CDR3 protein: CASSLPTSPLHF

J gene: TRBJ1-3
clone size: NA
V gene: TRBV5-1
CDR3 protein: CASSPDLDFGNTIYF

J gene: TRBJ2-5
clone size: few
V gene: TRBV7-2
CDR3 protein: CASSPIFDQETQYF

J gene: TRBJ2-7
clone size: NA
V gene: TRBV7-9
CDR3 protein: CASSSYIDSYEQYF

J gene: TRBJ1-1
clone size: NA
V gene: TRBV3-1
CDR3 protein: CASSQATAFGEAFF

J gene: TRBJ2-5
clone size: few
V gene: TRBV3-1
CDR3 protein: CASSHESRTQYF

J gene: TRBJ1-2
clone size: NA
V gene: TRBV7-8
CDR3 protein: CASSFRDIPNYGYTF

J gene: TRBJ2-3
clone size: NA
V gene: TRBV7-6
CDR3 protein: CASSDGGRDTSTDTQYF

J gene: TRBJ2-1
clone size: NA
V gene: TRBV30
CDR3 protein: CAWSVRNEQFF

J gene: TRBJ1-1
clone size: NA
V gene: TRBV5-1
CDR3 protein: CASRFGGYTEAFF

J gene: TRBJ2-3
clone size: few
V gene: TRBV5-1
CDR3 protein: CASSLGAGSTDTQYF

J gene: TRBJ2-5
clone size: NA
V gene: TRBV4-1
CDR3 protein: CASSHLGETSGGDLRETQYF

J gene: TRBJ2-5
clone size: NA
V gene: TRBV5-1
CDR3 protein: CASSLGTSGGGQETQYF

J gene: TRBJ1-3
clone size: few
V gene: TRBV29-1
CDR3 protein: CSVDLGSSGNTIYF

J gene: TRBJ1-1
clone size: NA
V gene: TRBV3-1
CDR3 protein: CASSQRSASEAFF

J gene: TRBJ2-7
clone size: NA
V gene: TRBV18
CDR3 protein: CASSPVTSGGNEQYF

J gene: TRBJ2-3
clone size: many
V gene: TRBV24-1
CDR3 protein: CATASAGLTDTQYF

J gene: TRBJ1-1
clone size: few
V gene: TRBV5-1
CDR3 protein: CASSLGGIAEAFF

J gene: TRBJ2-5
clone size: NA
V gene: TRBV7-9
CDR3 protein: CASSLRPGTNQETQYF

J gene: TRBJ2-1
clone size: NA
V gene: TRBV11-1
CDR3 protein: CASSLQGLAGNEQFF

J gene: TRBJ1-2
clone size: NA
V gene: TRBV12-3/TRBV12-4
CDR3 protein: CASSRTGLEGYTF

J gene: TRBJ1-2
clone size: many
V gene: TRBV5-1
CDR3 protein: CASSLGSNYGYTF

J gene: TRBJ2-4
clone size: NA
V gene: TRBV7-9
CDR3 protein: CASSLDFRGAKNIQYF

J gene: TRBJ2-3
clone size: NA
V gene: TRBV11-2
CDR3 protein: CASSLERGGLDTQYF

J gene: TRBJ1-1
clone size: NA
V gene: TRBV29-1
CDR3 protein: CSGRQSTEAFF

J gene: TRBJ2-1
clone size: many
V gene: TRBV7-9
CDR3 protein: CASSFSYNEQFF

J gene: TRBJ2-5
clone size: NA
V gene: TRBV24-1
CDR3 protein: CATSEGGLRETQYF

J gene: TRBJ2-4
clone size: NA
V gene: TRBV20-1
CDR3 protein: CSAAGRIKNIQYF

J gene: TRBJ1-2
clone size: NA
V gene: TRBV3-1
CDR3 protein: CASSQASGYTF

J gene: TRBJ2-3
clone size: few
V gene: TRBV9
CDR3 protein: CASSGGTGAPHTQYF

J gene: TRBJ1-2
clone size: few
V gene: TRBV9
CDR3 protein: CASSVGQGNYGYTF

J gene: TRBJ1-1
clone size: NA
V gene: TRBV6-5
CDR3 protein: CASLPDGQTQRAFF

J gene: TRBJ2-3
clone size: NA
V gene: TRBV5-1
CDR3 protein: CASSPWTGRPDTQYF